The 31 T cell receptor beta chains below all came from one sample that was sequenced in a study of blood T cell repertoires in COVID-19. The data were produced by immunoSEQ multiplex PCR, yet TCRdb's version contains in-frame clones alone and is incomplete. The table has some 100,000 clones, 70% to 80% seen once; the top ten hold 2.5%. The sequenced material came from peripheral blood. All receptors come from a man in his forties or fifties with acute or convalescent COVID-19.

The DNA of the CDR3 is TGTGCCAGCAGCCCTACAGGGAAGGGCACAGATACGCAGTATTTT. As protein: CASSPTGKGTDTQYF. The chain carries TRBV4-2 and TRBJ2-3; D is possibly TRBD1 (6 bases). Per the germline V gene, CDR1 is LGHNA and CDR2 is YNFKEQ. The CDR3 extends over 15 amino acids. V dropped 4 bases and J dropped 1 base, with 12 bases sitting between them.

The chain recombines TRBV5-1 with TRBJ2-5, with no clear D. The CDR3 spans 15 residues. V was trimmed by 0 bases and J by 0 bases, leaving 9 bases between them. In germline, CDR1 is SGHRS, CDR2 YFSETQ. The CDR3 sequence is CASSLGGWYQETQYF. The DNA of the CDR3 is TGCGCCAGCAGCTTGGGTGGCTGGTACCAAGAGACCCAGTACTTC. Together with reference TRBV5-1 and TRBJ2-5, the CDR3 gives the full variable domain: KAGVTQTPRYLIKTRGQQVTLSCSPISGHRSVSWYQQTPGQGLQFLFEYFSETQRNKGNFPGRFSGRQFSNSRSEMNVSTLELGDSALYLCASSLGGWYQETQYFGPGTRLLVL.

The CDR3 is CATSGGGDEQYF. The CDR3 nucleotides read TGTGCCACCTCGGGAGGGGGCGACGAGCAGTACTTC. The chain is built from TRBV28 and TRBJ2-7, with D tentatively TRBD2 (8 bases). Germline CDR1 MDHEN, CDR2 SYDVKM. Trimming took 10 bases from V and 5 from J, leaving 15 bases between them. CDR3 length equals 12 residues.

The rearrangement joins TRBV24-1 to TRBJ2-1; 10 bases fit TRBD2. Germline values: CDR1 KGHDR, CDR2 SFDVKD. V lost 4 bases to trimming and J lost 4 bases; unmatched junction nucleotides: 6. This CDR3 contains 16 residues. DNA of the CDR3: TGTGCCACCAGTGACCCTAGCGGGAGCGATTACAATGAGCAGTTCTTC. Its protein product is CATSDPSGSDYNEQFF.

The CDR3 spells CASRGVNYGYTF. CDR3 sequence (DNA): TGTGCCAGTAGAGGGGTGAACTATGGCTACACCTTC. The chain has TRBV19 and TRBJ1-2, with D maybe TRBD1 (5 bases). The CDR3 runs to 12 residues. V was clipped by 6 bases and J by 2 bases, with 7 bases between them. Germline assignment: CDR1 LNHDA and CDR2 SQIVND (reference sequence).

The count of this clone is one. The V call is TRBV3-1 (or the pseudogene TRBV3-2), the J call TRBJ2-3; the match to TRBD2 covers 7 bases. Germline V gives CDR1 LGHDT, CDR2 YNNKEL (reference sequence). The CDR3 sequence is 15 residues long. J lost 0 bases, V lost 2 bases, and 2 bases had no gene match. The CDR3 spells CASSQNSGSTDTQYF. The CDR3 DNA sequence: TGTGCCAGCAGCCAAAATAGCGGGAGCACAGATACGCAGTATTTT.

The chain links TRBV5-4 to TRBJ2-3, with D possibly TRBD2 on 6 matching bases. Germline V gene sequence: CDR1 SGHNT, CDR2 YYREEE (reference sequence). V dropped 0 bases and J dropped 1 base, with 12 bases sitting between them. The CDR3 is 16 residues long. DNA of the CDR3: TGTGCCAGCAGCTTGGTGGGTCAGCGGGGCACAGATACGCAGTATTTT. Translated, it gives CASSLVGQRGTDTQYF. Variable domain in full (rest from reference TRBV5-4 and TRBJ2-3): ETGVTQSPTHLIKTRGQQVTLRCSSQSGHNTVSWYQQALGQGPQFIFQYYREEENGRGNFPPRFSGLQFPNYSSELNVNALELDDSALYLCASSLVGQRGTDTQYFGPGTRLTVL.

This chain connects TRBV19 to TRBJ1-4, with TRBD1 identical over 9 bases. The CDR3 runs 15 residues. Germline V gene data show CDR1 as LNHDA and CDR2 as SQIVND (reference sequence). V lost 5 bases to trimming and J lost 6 bases; unmatched junction nucleotides: 7. The chain's CDR3 is CASSPRTGVDEKLFF. The CDR3 nucleotides read TGTGCCAGTAGTCCCAGGACAGGGGTAGATGAAAAACTGTTTTTT.

The V call is TRBV11-2, the J call TRBJ2-1, with a possible D match to TRBD1 (6 bases). Trimming removed 5 bases from V and 10 bases from J, with 15 bases in between. Per germline, CDR1 SGHAT and CDR2 FQNNGV. CDR3 length equals 13 residues. CDR3 sequence: CASSANRDGEQFF. CDR3 coding DNA: TGTGCCAGCAGCGCAAACAGGGATGGCGAGCAGTTCTTC.

The chain carries TRBV5-6 and TRBJ2-6; a possible D gene is TRBD2 (5 bases). CDR1 is SGHDT and CDR2 is YYEEEE in the germline V gene. This CDR3 is 16 amino acids long. Between the trimmed V and J ends, which lost 2 bases and 3 bases, there was a span of 12 bases. CDR3 DNA sequence: TGTGCCAGCAGCTTAGGTTTTCGGGGTGGGGCCAACGTCCTGACTTTC. Its protein is CASSLGFRGGANVLTF.

The gene calls are TRBV7-6 and TRBJ2-3; no firm D call. This CDR3 is 16 amino acids long. V shed 2 bases and J shed 0 bases, with 12 bases lying between them. The germline V gene encodes CDR1 SGHVS and CDR2 FNYEAQ. CDR3 sequence reads: CASSLFGQASTDTQYF. The CDR3, as DNA: TGTGCCAGCAGCTTATTTGGGCAGGCTAGCACAGATACGCAGTATTTT.

A word on this clone: A read error may account for a junction end that differs from germline. CDR3 sequence reads: CATPLYRVSWRNF. CDR3 nucleotides: TGTGCCACCCCTCTTTACAGGGTTAGTTGGCGGAACTTC. The V and J genes are TRBV24-1 and TRBJ2-7; TRBD1 might be the D (6 bases). The CDR3 totals 13 residues. Germline lookup yields CDR1 KGHDR and CDR2 SFDVKD.

In this sample, this clone turned up once. The chain has TRBV4-2 and TRBJ1-4, with 8 bases matching TRBD1. The CDR3 has 19 residues. Germline CDR1 reads LGHNA; CDR2 reads YNFKEQ. After removal of 0 bases from V and 2 bases from J, the junction contained 11 bases not matched to a gene. The CDR3 sequence: CASSQENGRGHGTNEKLFF. The CDR3, as DNA: TGTGCCAGCAGCCAAGAAAACGGCAGGGGGCATGGTACTAATGAAAAACTGTTTTTT.

V usage is TRBV28 and J usage is TRBJ1-4; D might be TRBD1 (6 bases). The CDR3 has 14 residues. Germline CDR1 MDHEN, CDR2 SYDVKM. V dropped 2 bases and J dropped 10 bases, with 14 bases sitting between them. The chain's CDR3 is CASSLGGHRAKLFF. The CDR3 nucleotides are TGTGCCAGCAGTTTAGGGGGACACCGCGCAAAACTGTTTTTT.

This clone was observed a single time. The gene calls are TRBV5-1 and TRBJ1-4; 10 bases match TRBD1. Germline trimming cut 4 bases from V and 3 bases from J; bases unmatched to any gene: 3. Germline assignment: CDR1 SGHRS and CDR2 YFSETQ. This CDR3 spans 15 amino acids. The CDR3 sequence: CASSTGTGANEKLFF. The CDR3 DNA reads TGCGCCAGCAGCACCGGGACAGGGGCTAATGAAAAACTGTTTTTT.

V usage is TRBV15 and J usage is TRBJ1-1; TRBD1 might be the D (5 bases). V was trimmed by 0 bases and J by 7 bases, leaving 15 bases between them. Per the germline V gene, CDR1 is LNHNV and CDR2 is YYDKDF (reference sequence). The CDR3 spans 15 residues. The chain's CDR3 is CATSRDPGQASEAFF. CDR3 nucleotide sequence: TGTGCCACCAGCAGAGATCCCGGACAAGCGAGTGAAGCTTTCTTT.

V usage is TRBV6-1 and J usage is TRBJ1-5; tentative D call: TRBD1 (5 bases). CDR3 size: 15 residues. V lost 2 bases and J 7 bases, leaving 15 bases between the germline ends. Germline V gene lookup returns CDR1 MNHNS and CDR2 SASEGT. The CDR3 protein is CASSEFRGLRQPQHF. The CDR3 nucleotides read TGTGCCAGCAGTGAATTCCGGGGGTTAAGGCAGCCCCAGCATTTT.

The chain uses TRBV27 and TRBJ1-6; unclear D gene. The CDR3 extends over 17 amino acids. The germline CDR1 and CDR2 sequences are MNHEY and SMNVEV (reference sequence). Trimming took 6 bases from V and 0 from J, leaving 15 bases between them. This chain's CDR3 is CASRRVFGSSYNSPLHF. Here the CDR3 DNA reads TGTGCCAGCAGACGAGTATTTGGGAGCTCCTATAATTCACCCCTCCACTTT.

The chain recombines TRBV5-1 with TRBJ2-7; 8 nucleotides line up with TRBD1. The CDR3 spans 13 residues. Germline assignment: CDR1 SGHRS and CDR2 YFSETQ. Unmatched junction bases numbered 5, after V lost 6 bases and J lost 3 bases. This chain's CDR3 is CASNPGQDYEQYF. CDR3 DNA sequence: TGCGCCAGCAACCCGGGACAGGACTACGAGCAGTACTTC.

J is TRBJ2-5 and V is TRBV9, with 8 bases fitting TRBD2. Germline CDR1 reads SGDLS; CDR2 reads YYNGEE. This CDR3 is built from 15 residues. V was clipped by 3 bases and J by 3 bases; unmatched bases: 7. Written as DNA, the CDR3 is TGTGCCAGCAGCGGGACCCCCGGGAGGGAAGAGACCCAGTACTTC. It codes for CASSGTPGREETQYF. The full variable domain, rest sourced from reference TRBV9 and TRBJ2-5, is DSGVTQTPKHLITATGQRVTLRCSPRSGDLSVYWYQQSLDQGLQFLIQYYNGEERAKGNILERFSAQQFPDLHSELNLSSLELGDSALYFCASSGTPGREETQYFGPGTRLLVL.

This CDR3 reads CASSQVSGGYNEQFF. The DNA for the CDR3 is TGCGCCAGCAGCCAAGTATCTGGGGGGTACAATGAGCAGTTCTTC. The chain links TRBV4-1 to TRBJ2-1; tentatively, D is TRBD2 (6 bases). Trimming stripped 1 base from V and 4 bases from J, with 11 bases between. The CDR3 has 15 residues. CDR1 is MGHRA and CDR2 is YSYEKL in the germline V gene.

J is TRBJ2-1 and V is TRBV25-1; 7 bases fit TRBD2. The CDR3 has 15 amino acids. After removal of 3 bases from V and 7 bases from J, the junction contained 9 bases not matched to a gene. The germline V gene has CDR1 MGHDK and CDR2 SYGVNS. CDR3 nucleotide sequence: TGTGCCAGCAGTGAGGCGGGAGCGGGATCGAATGAGCAGTTCTTC. As protein: CASSEAGAGSNEQFF.

The chain joins TRBV19 to TRBJ2-3, with 8 positions matching TRBD1. The J segment lost 4 bases and the V segment lost 5 bases, leaving 5 bases of the junction unmatched. Per the germline V gene, CDR1 is LNHDA and CDR2 is SQIVND (reference sequence). The CDR3 runs 14 residues. For the CDR3, the DNA is TGTGCCAGTAGTGTGGACAGGGATGCAGATACGCAGTATTTT. This codes for CASSVDRDADTQYF.

This chain joins TRBV30 and TRBJ2-7, with 9 bases that match TRBD1. Looked up from germline, CDR1 is GTSNPN and CDR2 is SVGIG (reference sequence). The CDR3 extends over 15 amino acids. The V segment lost 1 base and the J segment 5 bases; nucleotides outside the gene matches: 9. CDR3 nucleotide sequence: TGTGCCTGGAGTGCCGGGACAGGGTACGTCCACGAGCAGTACTTC. It specifies CAWSAGTGYVHEQYF.

This clone was seen more than once but under ten times. The chain uses TRBV29-1 and TRBJ1-2; TRBD1 matches 8 bases. CDR1 SQVTM and CDR2 ANQGSEA come from the germline V gene. The junction had 9 bases not matched to a gene; V was cut back by 5 bases and J by 4 bases. CDR3 size: 14 residues. CDR3 in amino acids: CSVTTGELIYGYTF. CDR3 nucleotide sequence: TGCAGCGTTACGACAGGGGAGCTCATCTATGGCTACACCTTC. The entire variable domain, with the rest obtained from reference TRBV29-1 and TRBJ1-2, is as follows: SAVISQKPSRDICQRGTSLTIQCQVDSQVTMMFWYRQQPGQSLTLIATANQGSEATYESGFVIDKFPISRPNLTFSTLTVSNMSPEDSSIYLCSVTTGELIYGYTFGSGTRLTVV.

This clone was picked up one time. The rearrangement uses TRBV9 and TRBJ2-5; TRBD2 is a possible D gene (5 bases). V lost 3 bases and J 2 bases, leaving 11 bases between the germline ends. This CDR3 is 14 amino acids long. Germline values: CDR1 SGDLS, CDR2 YYNGEE. CDR3 in DNA: TGTGCCAGCAGCGAGCAGACTACACAAGAGACCCAGTACTTC. Its protein product is CASSEQTTQETQYF.

V gene TRBV28 combines with J gene TRBJ1-2; 9 nucleotides align to TRBD1. This CDR3 contains 15 residues. Germline CDR1 and CDR2: MDHEN and SYDVKM. Germline trimming cut 4 bases from V and 4 bases from J; bases unmatched to any gene: 7. The CDR3 DNA follows: TGTGCCAGCAGTTCCCAACGGACAGGGGCCTATGGCTACACCTTC. Amino acids: CASSSQRTGAYGYTF.

The chain has TRBV11-2 and TRBJ1-1; D remains ambiguous. The V end lost 3 bases, the J end lost 0 bases, and 20 bases lay between the germline ends. The CDR3 runs to 18 residues. CDR1 and CDR2 (germline): SGHAT, FQNNGV. CDR3 sequence (DNA): TGTGCCAGCAGCTTTTTCTTTAGGGCCCGGGGAATGAACACTGAAGCTTTCTTT. Translated, it gives CASSFFFRARGMNTEAFF.

V gene TRBV3-1 (or the pseudogene TRBV3-2) combines with J gene TRBJ1-5; TRBD1 matches at 9 bases. The CDR3 has 14 amino acids. In germline, CDR1 is LGHDT, CDR2 YNNKEL (reference sequence). V lost 4 bases to trimming and J lost 3 bases; unmatched junction nucleotides: 1. The chain's CDR3 is CASSRDRANQPQHF. In DNA, the CDR3 is TGTGCCAGCAGCCGGGACAGGGCCAATCAGCCCCAGCATTTT.

The gene calls are TRBV10-1 and TRBJ2-1; D gene uncertain. Trimming left V 8 bases short and J 7 bases short, with 3 bases between. CDR1 WNHNN and CDR2 SYGVQD come from the germline V gene (reference sequence). The CDR3 covers 9 residues. The CDR3 DNA is TGCGCCAGCCCGAATGAGCAGTTCTTC. Translation: CASPNEQFF.

This clone has just a few counts. The genes are TRBV7-9 and TRBJ1-6; D might be TRBD1 (5 bases). V shed 1 base and J shed 4 bases, with 11 bases lying between them. The CDR3 consists of 16 residues. Germline CDR1 SEHNR, CDR2 FQNEAQ (reference sequence). The CDR3 region is CASSLGGGKYNSPLHF. CDR3 bases: TGTGCCAGCAGCTTAGGGGGCGGAAAGTATAATTCACCCCTCCACTTT.